These 20 T cell receptor beta chains originate from one sample sequenced in a study of cytomegalovirus exposure and HLA in healthy donors. This PCR relied on a set of 60 Vbeta primers and 13 Jbeta primers. Here immunoSEQ multiplex PCR was the method, and the copy in TCRdb shows in-frame clones only, minus some. The sample holds under 250,000 clones; 82% are singletons and the top ten take 6%. Sequencing used PBMCs. These receptor sequences come from a man aged 35-49 years in good health and CMV-seropositive.

The V and J genes are TRBV5-1 and TRBJ2-5; D gene ambiguous. V was pared by 4 bases and J by 4 bases, with 14 bases between. The CDR3 sequence is 14 residues long. The germline V gene encodes CDR1 SGHRS and CDR2 YFSETQ. CDR3 in amino acids: CASSPIHGLETQYF. DNA for the CDR3: TGCGCCAGCAGCCCGATTCACGGTTTAGAGACCCAGTACTTC.

V usage is TRBV6-4 and J usage is TRBJ2-6; TRBD2 matches 14 bases. CDR1 is MRHNA, CDR2 SNTAGT, per germline. The CDR3 runs to 18 residues. Trimming took 5 bases from V and 3 from J; bases not matched to a gene: 6. The CDR3 coding sequence is TGTGCCAGCAGTCCGGGACTAGCGGGAGTAGGTGGGGCCAACGTCCTGACTTTC. Encoded protein: CASSPGLAGVGGANVLTF.

The chain carries TRBV7-2 and TRBJ2-5, with a weak D call TRBD2 (5 bases). The CDR3 covers 15 residues. In germline, CDR1 is SGHTA, CDR2 FQGNSA. The germline V and J ends were trimmed by 5 bases and 0 bases, with 13 bases remaining between them. The CDR3 region has the DNA TGTGCCAGCAGCCTAAGCACCGGGAACCAAGAGACCCAGTACTTC. Residues: CASSLSTGNQETQYF. The full variable domain, with the rest looked up from reference TRBV7-2 and TRBJ2-5, is GAGVSQSPSNKVTEKGKDVELRCDPISGHTALYWYRQSLGQGLEFLIYFQGNSAPDKSGLPSDRFSAERTGGSVSTLTIQRTQQEDSAVYLCASSLSTGNQETQYFGPGTRLLVL.

This clone was recorded a few times. J is TRBJ2-7 and V is TRBV28, with 11 bases aligning to TRBD2. Germline V CDR1 and CDR2: MDHEN, SYDVKM. The CDR3 is 14 residues long. V lost 5 bases and J lost 2; bases outside the gene matches: 2. CDR3 in amino acids: CASSRLAGTYEQYV. The CDR3 DNA reads TGTGCCAGCAGTAGACTAGCGGGGACCTACGAGCAGTACGTC.

The V and J genes are TRBV28 and TRBJ1-3; D is uncertain. The V and J ends lost 6 bases and 1 base respectively, with 13 bases between them. This CDR3 region has 15 residues. Germline V gene lookup returns CDR1 MDHEN and CDR2 SYDVKM. The CDR3 nucleotides read TGTGCCAGCAGCTCCCTCCCCTATTCTGGAAACACCATATATTTT. Amino acids: CASSSLPYSGNTIYF.

The rearrangement uses TRBV19 and TRBJ2-1; perhaps TRBD2 as D (5 bases). Trimming stripped 4 bases from V and 5 bases from J, with 9 bases between. CDR3 size: 13 residues. Germline lookup yields CDR1 LNHDA and CDR2 SQIVND (reference sequence). CDR3: CASSTGLNNEQFF. CDR3 coding DNA: TGTGCCAGTAGTACCGGACTTAACAATGAGCAGTTCTTC. The full variable domain, in which reference TRBV19 and TRBJ2-1 provide the parts outside the CDR3, is DGGITQSPKYLFRKEGQNVTLSCEQNLNHDAMYWYRQDPGQGLRLIYYSQIVNDFQKGDIAEGYSVSREKKESFPLTVTSAQKNPTAFYLCASSTGLNNEQFFGPGTRLTVL.

A few counts support this clone. This chain links TRBV10-1 with TRBJ2-2; the D is unclear. This CDR3 region has 13 residues. V lost 3 bases to trimming and J lost 6 bases, with 8 bases between them. Germline V lookup: CDR1 WNHNN, CDR2 SYGVQD (reference sequence). The CDR3 DNA reads TGCGCCAGCAGTGAAGGTAGCCCCGGGGAGCTGTTTTTT. It is translated as CASSEGSPGELFF.

The J gene is TRBJ2-7, the V gene TRBV7-9; TRBD1 is a possible D gene (5 bases). This CDR3 has 12 amino acids. Germline loops: CDR1 SEHNR, CDR2 FQNEAQ (reference sequence). The V end lost 5 bases, the J end lost 5 bases, and 10 bases lay between the germline ends. The chain's CDR3 is CASSKGSNEQYF. The CDR3 bases are TGTGCCAGCAGCAAGGGGTCTAACGAGCAGTACTTC.

The chain's CDR3 is CSAPVGDTQYF. CDR3 bases: TGCAGTGCCCCGGTCGGAGATACGCAGTATTTT. The chain uses TRBV20-1 and TRBJ2-3; no reliable D call. V shed 6 bases and J shed 5 bases, with 9 bases lying between them. Germline loops: CDR1 DFQATT, CDR2 SNEGSKA (reference sequence). This CDR3 is 11 amino acids long.

The chain employs TRBV19 and TRBJ2-7; 8 bases map to TRBD2. Trimming cost V 4 bases and J 0 bases; bases outside gene matches: 8. This CDR3 has 16 residues. CDR1 is LNHDA, CDR2 SQIVND, per germline (reference sequence). The CDR3 is CASSNSLAGSSYEQYF. CDR3 nucleotide sequence: TGTGCCAGTAGTAATTCTCTAGCGGGCAGCTCCTACGAGCAGTACTTC.

This clone was counted once. The chain has TRBV30 and TRBJ1-3; D gene uncertain. CDR1 is GTSNPN, CDR2 SVGIG, per germline (reference sequence). This CDR3 has 15 amino acids. Trimming removed 3 bases from V and 2 bases from J, with 14 bases in between. The CDR3 region has the DNA TGTGCCTGGAGCAACCGGGGAGCCGCTGGAAACACCATATATTTT. The encoded protein is CAWSNRGAAGNTIYF.

This chain links TRBV5-1 with TRBJ2-1; perhaps TRBD1 as D (6 bases). From germline, CDR1 is SGHRS and CDR2 YFSETQ. V was clipped by 0 bases and J by 12 bases, with 10 bases between them. The CDR3 is 12 amino acids. The CDR3 DNA sequence: TGCGCCAGCAGCTTGGGGGGGCTGGGGCAGTTCTTC. Protein sequence: CASSLGGLGQFF.

The chain links TRBV5-1 to TRBJ1-2; D may be TRBD1 (5 bases). The V end was cut by 0 bases, the J end by 7 bases, with 10 bases between. In germline, CDR1 is SGHRS, CDR2 YFSETQ. The CDR3 extends over 13 amino acids. The CDR3 reads CASSLGQGGGYTF. The CDR3 DNA sequence: TGCGCCAGCAGCTTGGGGCAGGGAGGTGGCTACACCTTC.

This clone was detected only once. At the DNA level, this CDR3 is encoded by other sequences in the same sample as well. The J gene is TRBJ2-5, the V gene TRBV19; 8 positions agree with TRBD2. The length of the CDR3 is 15 residues. Germline loops: CDR1 LNHDA, CDR2 SQIVND (reference sequence). Trimming at V came to 3 bases and at J to 2 bases, leaving 5 bases not matched to a gene. This chain's CDR3 is CASSIASGLQETQYF. The CDR3 DNA follows: TGTGCCAGTAGTATTGCTAGCGGGTTACAAGAGACCCAGTACTTC.

For the CDR3, the DNA is TGTGCCAGCAGCCAGTCCCCTGTAGCTGGCTACACCTTC. It codes for CASSQSPVAGYTF. V gene TRBV14 combines with J gene TRBJ1-2; no definite D call. Germline CDR1 reads SGHDN; CDR2 reads FVKESK. V lost 3 bases and J lost 7, with 12 bases in between. CDR3 length: 13 amino acids.

The chain recombines TRBV27 with TRBJ2-1; 13 bases fit TRBD2. The V segment lost 8 bases and the J segment 6 bases; nucleotides outside the gene matches: 10. The germline V gene encodes CDR1 MNHEY and CDR2 SMNVEV (reference sequence). The CDR3 is made up of 16 amino acids. CDR3 DNA sequence: TGTGCCAGCCACACCCCCGGACTAGCGGGAGTCAATGAGCAGTTCTTC. It translates to CASHTPGLAGVNEQFF.

V usage is TRBV16 and J usage is TRBJ2-3, with 11 bases fitting TRBD2. V was pared by 4 bases and J by 4 bases, with 4 bases of the junction left unmatched. From germline, CDR1 is KGHSY and CDR2 FQNENV. The CDR3 sequence is 15 residues long. The CDR3: CASSPLAGVADTQYF. In DNA, the CDR3 is TGTGCCAGCAGCCCACTAGCGGGAGTTGCAGATACGCAGTATTTT. The whole variable domain, remainder taken from reference TRBV16 and TRBJ2-3, is GEEVAQTPKHLVRGEGQKAKLYCAPIKGHSYVFWYQQVLKNEFKFLISFQNENVFDETGMPKERFSAKCLPNSPCSLEIQATKLEDSAVYFCASSPLAGVADTQYFGPGTRLTVL.

This clone was recorded only once. Other nucleotide sequences from this sample produce the same CDR3. This sequence joins TRBV12-5 and TRBJ2-6; tentative D call: TRBD2 (6 bases). The CDR3 has 20 amino acids. V was pared by 1 base and J by 0 bases, with 19 bases between. CDR1 and CDR2 from the germline V gene are LGHNT and FRNRAP. CDR3 sequence: CASGLDRLSGTASGANVLTF. The CDR3, as DNA: TGTGCTAGTGGTTTGGACCGACTATCAGGGACTGCCTCTGGGGCCAACGTCCTGACTTTC.

The chain is built from TRBV28 and TRBJ1-2; D unclear. Germline CDR1 is MDHEN and CDR2 is SYDVKM. This CDR3 region has 16 residues. V was trimmed by 4 bases and J by 1 base, leaving 16 bases between them. CDR3 sequence reads: CASSYYPMTGNYGYTF. CDR3 nucleotides: TGTGCCAGCAGTTATTATCCCATGACGGGTAACTATGGCTACACCTTC.

The J gene is TRBJ1-2, the V gene TRBV7-8; 8 bases are shared with TRBD1. The junction had 9 bases not matched to a gene; V was cut back by 5 bases and J by 4 bases. The CDR3 is 15 residues long. The germline V gene has CDR1 SGHVS and CDR2 FQNEAQ. The CDR3 region is CASSLRGDRSYGYTF. In DNA, the CDR3 is TGTGCCAGCAGCCTCCGGGGGGACAGGAGCTATGGCTACACCTTC.